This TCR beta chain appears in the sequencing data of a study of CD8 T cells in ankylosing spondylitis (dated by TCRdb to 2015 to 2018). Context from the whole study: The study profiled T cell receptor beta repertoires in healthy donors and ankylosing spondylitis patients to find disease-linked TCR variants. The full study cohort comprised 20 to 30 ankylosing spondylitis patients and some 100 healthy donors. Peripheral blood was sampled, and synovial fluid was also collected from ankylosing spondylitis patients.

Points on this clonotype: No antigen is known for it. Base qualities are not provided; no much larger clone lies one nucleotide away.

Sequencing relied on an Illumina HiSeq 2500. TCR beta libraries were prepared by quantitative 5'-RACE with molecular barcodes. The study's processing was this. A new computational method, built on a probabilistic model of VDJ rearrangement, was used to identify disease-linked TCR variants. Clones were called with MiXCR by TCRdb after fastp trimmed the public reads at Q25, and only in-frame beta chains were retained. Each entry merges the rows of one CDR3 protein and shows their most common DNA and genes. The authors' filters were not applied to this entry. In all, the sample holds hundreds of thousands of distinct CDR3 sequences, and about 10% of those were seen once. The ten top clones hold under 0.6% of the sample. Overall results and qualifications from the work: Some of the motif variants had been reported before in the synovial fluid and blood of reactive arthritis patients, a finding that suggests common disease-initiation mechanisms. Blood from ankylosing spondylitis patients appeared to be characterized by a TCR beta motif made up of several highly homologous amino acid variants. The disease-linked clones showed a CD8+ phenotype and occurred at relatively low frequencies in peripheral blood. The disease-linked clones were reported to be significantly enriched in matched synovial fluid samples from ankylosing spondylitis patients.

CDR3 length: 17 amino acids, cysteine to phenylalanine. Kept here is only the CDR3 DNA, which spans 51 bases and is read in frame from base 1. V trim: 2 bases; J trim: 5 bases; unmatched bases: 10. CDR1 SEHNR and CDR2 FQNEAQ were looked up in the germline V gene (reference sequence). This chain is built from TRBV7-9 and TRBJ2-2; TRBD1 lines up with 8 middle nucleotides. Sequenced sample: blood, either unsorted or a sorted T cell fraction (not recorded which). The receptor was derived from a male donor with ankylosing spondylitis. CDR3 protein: CASSLTTGVTKTGELFF. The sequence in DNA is TGTGCCAGCAGCTTAACGACAGGGGTGACAAAGACCGGGGAGCTGTTTTTT. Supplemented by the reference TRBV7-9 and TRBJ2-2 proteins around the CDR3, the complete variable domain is DTGVSQNPRHKITKRGQNVTFRCDPISEHNRLYWYRQTLGQGPEFLTYFQNEAQLEKSRLLSDRFSAERPKGSFSTLEIQRTEQGDSAMYLCASSLTTGVTKTGELFFGEGSRLTVL.